This T cell receptor (beta chain) came from a study of OX40 agonist ivuxolimab in advanced cancers. Repertoires were generated with immunoSEQ multiplex PCR, while TCRdb's copy carries only in-frame clones and drops some. Found here are about 44,000 clones, around 80% of them singletons; the top ten hold 5% to 5.5%. The receptor comes from an adult with an advanced solid tumor such as melanoma, head and neck, liver or kidney cancer. Here the sequenced sample was CD4+ or CD8+ T cells sorted from blood, taken in a trial of the OX40 agonist ivuxolimab.

CDR3 region: CASSQSGAGGYTF. CDR3 DNA sequence: TGTGCCAGTAGTCAATCAGGGGCTGGGGGCTACACCTTC. This chain joins TRBV19 and TRBJ1-2; TRBD1 is a possible D gene (6 bases). V was trimmed by 5 bases and J by 8 bases, leaving 15 bases between them. The CDR3 loop spans 13 amino acids. The germline V gene encodes CDR1 LNHDA and CDR2 SQIVND (reference sequence).